Listed below are T cell receptor beta chains from one sample, sequenced in a study of blood T cell repertoires in COVID-19. The data were produced by immunoSEQ multiplex PCR, yet TCRdb's version contains in-frame clones alone and is incomplete. Here the sample spans just under 350,000 clones, 90% to 95% being singletons. The material sequenced was peripheral blood. Receptors originate from a woman between 18 and 29 years old who had recovered from COVID-19. CDR3s include the opening cysteine and the closing phenylalanine or tryptophan. Each record gives: V gene, D gene, clone size, CDR3 length, J gene, CDR3 DNA, CDR3 protein. A D gene is named only where the DNA matches it firmly. Clone size is given for some rows only: seen once, a few or many times, or a class if the clone is expanded.

V gene: TRBV29-1
D gene: TRBD1
clone size: once
CDR3 length: 14
J gene: TRBJ2-2
CDR3 DNA: TGCAGCGGCCTGACAGGGATGGCGGCCGGGGAGCTGTTTTTT
CDR3 protein: CSGLTGMAAGELFF

V gene: TRBV19
D gene: NA
clone size: NA
CDR3 length: 14
J gene: TRBJ1-1
CDR3 DNA: TGTGCCAGTAGTTTCGGGTCCATGAACACTGAAGCTTTCTTT
CDR3 protein: CASSFGSMNTEAFF

V gene: TRBV3-1/TRBV3-2
D gene: TRBD2
clone size: NA
CDR3 length: 19
J gene: TRBJ2-3
CDR3 DNA: TGTGCCAGCAGCCTCAATACCGGGACTAGCGGGAGGGCCGGGGATACGCAGTATTTT
CDR3 protein: CASSLNTGTSGRAGDTQYF

V gene: TRBV5-3
D gene: NA
clone size: NA
CDR3 length: 18
J gene: TRBJ1-6
CDR3 DNA: TGTGCCAGAAGCTTTACGAGGGCCCTAGTATCCTATAATTCACCCCTCCACTTT
CDR3 protein: CARSFTRALVSYNSPLHF

V gene: TRBV12-3/TRBV12-4
D gene: TRBD1
clone size: NA
CDR3 length: 13
J gene: TRBJ1-1
CDR3 DNA: TGTGCCAGCAGGGGGACAGCGAACACTGAAGCTTTCTTT
CDR3 protein: CASRGTANTEAFF

V gene: TRBV5-4
D gene: TRBD1
clone size: NA
CDR3 length: 14
J gene: TRBJ2-1
CDR3 DNA: TGTGCCAGCAGCTTGGGGGGGACAGTAAATGAGCAGTTCTTC
CDR3 protein: CASSLGGTVNEQFF

V gene: TRBV11-3
D gene: TRBD2
clone size: NA
CDR3 length: 19
J gene: TRBJ2-5
CDR3 DNA: TGTGCCAGCAGCTCCTCACGACTAGCGGGAACGCCTAAGGGGGAGACCCAGTACTTC
CDR3 protein: CASSSSRLAGTPKGETQYF

V gene: TRBV9
D gene: NA
clone size: NA
CDR3 length: 14
J gene: TRBJ2-1
CDR3 DNA: TGTGCCAGCAGCGTATCCGACAACTACAATGAGCAGTTCTTC
CDR3 protein: CASSVSDNYNEQFF

V gene: TRBV10-3
D gene: TRBD2
clone size: NA
CDR3 length: 16
J gene: TRBJ2-5
CDR3 DNA: TGTGCCATCAGTGAGAAGGCGGGAGTAGGCCGGGAGACCCAGTACTTC
CDR3 protein: CAISEKAGVGRETQYF

V gene: TRBV19
D gene: NA
clone size: NA
CDR3 length: 15
J gene: TRBJ2-3
CDR3 DNA: TGTGCCAGTAGTATCCAGGGTGCGTCAGCAGATACGCAGTATTTT
CDR3 protein: CASSIQGASADTQYF

V gene: TRBV5-1
D gene: TRBD2
clone size: once
CDR3 length: 14
J gene: TRBJ2-3
CDR3 DNA: TGCGCCAGCAGCTTCGGGGGGAGCAGAGATACGCAGTATTTT
CDR3 protein: CASSFGGSRDTQYF

V gene: TRBV3-1/TRBV3-2
D gene: NA
clone size: NA
CDR3 length: 13
J gene: TRBJ2-1
CDR3 DNA: TGTGCCAGCAGCCAATTTTTAGCGAGTGAGCAGTTCTTC
CDR3 protein: CASSQFLASEQFF

V gene: TRBV4-3
D gene: NA
clone size: NA
CDR3 length: 13
J gene: TRBJ1-3
CDR3 DNA: TGCGCCAGCAGCCCTAACGGGGGAAACACCATATATTTT
CDR3 protein: CASSPNGGNTIYF

V gene: TRBV30
D gene: NA
clone size: NA
CDR3 length: 15
J gene: TRBJ2-1
CDR3 DNA: TGTGCCTGGAGTAAGAGTCGGACTTCCTACAATGAGCAGTTCTTC
CDR3 protein: CAWSKSRTSYNEQFF

V gene: TRBV27
D gene: TRBD2
clone size: NA
CDR3 length: 16
J gene: TRBJ2-3
CDR3 DNA: TGTGCCAGCAGTTTATACGGCGGGAGAGCGTCAGATACGCAGTATTTT
CDR3 protein: CASSLYGGRASDTQYF

V gene: TRBV9
D gene: TRBD1
clone size: NA
CDR3 length: 14
J gene: TRBJ1-1
CDR3 DNA: TGTGCCAGCAGTACAGGGGCAGTGAACACTGAAGCTTTCTTT
CDR3 protein: CASSTGAVNTEAFF

V gene: TRBV18
D gene: NA
clone size: NA
CDR3 length: 17
J gene: TRBJ2-6
CDR3 DNA: TGTGCCAGCTCACCAGGAACCGGAGCTTCTGGGGCCAACGTCCTGACTTTC
CDR3 protein: CASSPGTGASGANVLTF

V gene: TRBV18
D gene: NA
clone size: once
CDR3 length: 16
J gene: TRBJ2-1
CDR3 DNA: TGTGCCAGCTCACCAGGCCGGGTGAGCTCCTACAATGAGCAGTTCTTC
CDR3 protein: CASSPGRVSSYNEQFF

V gene: TRBV5-4
D gene: NA
clone size: NA
CDR3 length: 15
J gene: TRBJ1-3
CDR3 DNA: TGTGCCAGCAGCCAGGGGACCAGCCGCAGAAACACCATATATTTT
CDR3 protein: CASSQGTSRRNTIYF

V gene: TRBV11-2
D gene: NA
clone size: NA
CDR3 length: 13
J gene: TRBJ2-1
CDR3 DNA: TGTGCCAGCTCCGGGAGCTCCTACAATGAGCAGTTCTTC
CDR3 protein: CASSGSSYNEQFF

V gene: TRBV9
D gene: NA
clone size: many
CDR3 length: 13
J gene: TRBJ2-2
CDR3 DNA: TGTGCCAGCAGCGTAGTAGCTTCCGGGGAGCTGTTTTTT
CDR3 protein: CASSVVASGELFF

V gene: TRBV30
D gene: NA
clone size: NA
CDR3 length: 13
J gene: TRBJ2-5
CDR3 DNA: TGTGCCTGGAGTCGACAGGTCACGGAGACCCAGTACTTC
CDR3 protein: CAWSRQVTETQYF

V gene: TRBV11-2
D gene: TRBD2
clone size: NA
CDR3 length: 16
J gene: TRBJ2-5
CDR3 DNA: TGTGCCAGCACCCCTCTTAGCGGGACTCCCCAAGAGACCCAGTACTTC
CDR3 protein: CASTPLSGTPQETQYF

V gene: TRBV7-2
D gene: TRBD2
clone size: NA
CDR3 length: 15
J gene: TRBJ2-3
CDR3 DNA: TGTGCCAGCAGCTCGCTAGCGGGAGCGGCAGATACGCAGTATTTT
CDR3 protein: CASSSLAGAADTQYF

V gene: TRBV4-3
D gene: TRBD1
clone size: NA
CDR3 length: 14
J gene: TRBJ1-2
CDR3 DNA: TGCGCCAGCAGCCAACGACAGGGTTCCAGGGGCTACACCTTC
CDR3 protein: CASSQRQGSRGYTF

V gene: TRBV5-6
D gene: NA
clone size: NA
CDR3 length: 13
J gene: TRBJ2-3
CDR3 DNA: TGTGCCAGCAGCTTGGCAGTCACAGATACGCAGTATTTT
CDR3 protein: CASSLAVTDTQYF

V gene: TRBV6-5
D gene: NA
clone size: NA
CDR3 length: 13
J gene: TRBJ1-2
CDR3 DNA: TGTGCCAGCAGAGGGACAAGAGATGGCGGCTACACCTTC
CDR3 protein: CASRGTRDGGYTF

V gene: TRBV6-5
D gene: NA
clone size: NA
CDR3 length: 16
J gene: TRBJ1-5
CDR3 DNA: TGTGCCAGCAGTTATTCCGGTCTGAGGGGCAATCAGCCCCAGCATTTT
CDR3 protein: CASSYSGLRGNQPQHF

V gene: TRBV9
D gene: TRBD1
clone size: NA
CDR3 length: 15
J gene: TRBJ1-1
CDR3 DNA: TGTGCCAGCAGCGTAGATCAGGGGGCCGCGACTGAAGCTTTCTTT
CDR3 protein: CASSVDQGAATEAFF

V gene: TRBV11-2
D gene: NA
clone size: NA
CDR3 length: 14
J gene: TRBJ2-5
CDR3 DNA: TGTGCCAGCAGCTTGGGAGGCGGAGAAGAGACCCAGTACTTC
CDR3 protein: CASSLGGGEETQYF

V gene: TRBV6-1
D gene: TRBD1
clone size: NA
CDR3 length: 15
J gene: TRBJ1-2
CDR3 DNA: TGTGCCAGCAGTGAATGGACAGGAGCTAACTATGGCTACACCTTC
CDR3 protein: CASSEWTGANYGYTF

V gene: TRBV7-9
D gene: TRBD1
clone size: NA
CDR3 length: 16
J gene: TRBJ2-5
CDR3 DNA: TGTGCCAGCAGCTTAGCGCCGGGACAGGGGAAAGAGACCCAGTACTTC
CDR3 protein: CASSLAPGQGKETQYF

V gene: TRBV27
D gene: NA
clone size: NA
CDR3 length: 17
J gene: TRBJ2-2
CDR3 DNA: TGTGCCAGCAGTTTATTATCGGGGAGAGGTTATACCGGGGAGCTGTTTTTT
CDR3 protein: CASSLLSGRGYTGELFF

V gene: TRBV7-9
D gene: TRBD2
clone size: NA
CDR3 length: 17
J gene: TRBJ2-3
CDR3 DNA: TGTGCCAGCAGCTTAACGACTAGCGGGAGGGTTGTAGATACGCAGTATTTT
CDR3 protein: CASSLTTSGRVVDTQYF

V gene: TRBV11-3
D gene: TRBD1
clone size: NA
CDR3 length: 16
J gene: TRBJ2-5
CDR3 DNA: TGTGCCAGCAGCGCCCGGGACAGAGGGTACCAAGAGACCCAGTACTTC
CDR3 protein: CASSARDRGYQETQYF

V gene: TRBV10-3
D gene: NA
clone size: NA
CDR3 length: 14
J gene: TRBJ2-2
CDR3 DNA: TGTGCCATCAGGAGGGAGAGGAACACCGGGGAGCTGTTTTTT
CDR3 protein: CAIRRERNTGELFF

V gene: TRBV4-3
D gene: NA
clone size: few
CDR3 length: 16
J gene: TRBJ1-2
CDR3 DNA: TGCGCCAGCAGCCAAGATGTGGCCGCAGCTAACTATGGCTACACCTTC
CDR3 protein: CASSQDVAAANYGYTF

V gene: TRBV30
D gene: NA
clone size: NA
CDR3 length: 13
J gene: TRBJ1-1
CDR3 DNA: TGTGCCTGGAGACAGATGACGATGACTGAAGCTTTCTTT
CDR3 protein: CAWRQMTMTEAFF

V gene: TRBV7-8
D gene: NA
clone size: NA
CDR3 length: 15
J gene: TRBJ1-1
CDR3 DNA: TGTGCCAGCAGCTGGAACAGGGAGATGAACACTGAAGCTTTCTTT
CDR3 protein: CASSWNREMNTEAFF

V gene: TRBV18
D gene: NA
clone size: NA
CDR3 length: 15
J gene: TRBJ2-5
CDR3 DNA: TGTGCCAGCTCACCGCAAAGGGAGGCCCAAGAGACCCAGTACTTC
CDR3 protein: CASSPQREAQETQYF

V gene: TRBV28
D gene: NA
clone size: NA
CDR3 length: 14
J gene: TRBJ1-2
CDR3 DNA: TGTGCCAGCAGTTTAGGGGGGGCGGAGGAAGGCTACACCTTC
CDR3 protein: CASSLGGAEEGYTF

V gene: TRBV19
D gene: NA
clone size: NA
CDR3 length: 15
J gene: TRBJ1-5
CDR3 DNA: TGTGCCAGTAGTAGGCGGATTAATAGCAATCAGCCCCAGCATTTT
CDR3 protein: CASSRRINSNQPQHF

V gene: TRBV15
D gene: NA
clone size: NA
CDR3 length: 12
J gene: TRBJ1-4
CDR3 DNA: TGTGCCACCAGCAGGGGCAATGAAAAACTGTTTTTT
CDR3 protein: CATSRGNEKLFF

V gene: TRBV24-1
D gene: NA
clone size: NA
CDR3 length: 16
J gene: TRBJ2-1
CDR3 DNA: TGTGCCACCAGTGACCCCGGGCGGGACCAACTGAATGAGCAGTTCTTC
CDR3 protein: CATSDPGRDQLNEQFF

V gene: TRBV7-2
D gene: TRBD2
clone size: NA
CDR3 length: 14
J gene: TRBJ2-1
CDR3 DNA: TGTGCCAGCAGGGTGGGAGGGAAATACAATGAGCAGTTCTTC
CDR3 protein: CASRVGGKYNEQFF

V gene: TRBV4-1
D gene: NA
clone size: NA
CDR3 length: 14
J gene: TRBJ2-1
CDR3 DNA: TGCGCCAGCAGCCAAGTCCAGAACTACAATGAGCAGTTCTTC
CDR3 protein: CASSQVQNYNEQFF

V gene: TRBV5-4
D gene: NA
clone size: NA
CDR3 length: 11
J gene: TRBJ2-3
CDR3 DNA: TGTGCCAGCAGCTTTAGAGATACGCAGTATTTT
CDR3 protein: CASSFRDTQYF

V gene: TRBV11-2
D gene: NA
clone size: NA
CDR3 length: 13
J gene: TRBJ1-1
CDR3 DNA: TGTGCCAGCAGCTTACAAGTGGAGGCTGAAGCTTTCTTT
CDR3 protein: CASSLQVEAEAFF

V gene: TRBV7-9
D gene: TRBD2
clone size: NA
CDR3 length: 17
J gene: TRBJ2-1
CDR3 DNA: TGTGCCAGCAGCTTGCGTAGGCTAGCGGCCTCCTACAATGAGCAGTTCTTC
CDR3 protein: CASSLRRLAASYNEQFF

V gene: TRBV19
D gene: TRBD2
clone size: NA
CDR3 length: 17
J gene: TRBJ2-2
CDR3 DNA: TGTGCCAGTACCTACGTAGCGGGAGGGCCCAACACCGGGGAGCTGTTTTTT
CDR3 protein: CASTYVAGGPNTGELFF

V gene: TRBV10-2
D gene: NA
clone size: NA
CDR3 length: 14
J gene: TRBJ1-1
CDR3 DNA: TGCGCCAGCAGTGAGGGGAGGGGAGTTACTGAAGCTTTCTTT
CDR3 protein: CASSEGRGVTEAFF